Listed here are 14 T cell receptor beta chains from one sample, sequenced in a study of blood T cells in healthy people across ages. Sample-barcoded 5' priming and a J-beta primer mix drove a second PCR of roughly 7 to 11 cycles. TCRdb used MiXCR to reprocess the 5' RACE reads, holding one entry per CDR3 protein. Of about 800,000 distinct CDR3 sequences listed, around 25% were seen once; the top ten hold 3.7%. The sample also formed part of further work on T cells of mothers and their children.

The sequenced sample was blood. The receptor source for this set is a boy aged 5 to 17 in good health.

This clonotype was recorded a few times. The CDR3 DNA follows: TGCAGCGTTGGTCGGGCACTCTCCTACAATGAGCAGTTCTTC. It codes for CSVGRALSYNEQFF. The chain combines TRBV29-1 with TRBJ2-1; no reliable D call. The CDR3 runs 14 residues. In germline, CDR1 is SQVTM, CDR2 ANQGSEA. V was pared by 4 bases and J by 0 bases, with 10 bases between.

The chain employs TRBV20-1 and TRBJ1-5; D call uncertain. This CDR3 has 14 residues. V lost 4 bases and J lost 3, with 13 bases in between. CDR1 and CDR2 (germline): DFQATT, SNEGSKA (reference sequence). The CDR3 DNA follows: TGCAGTGCTACGGCGGGGTATGACAATCAGCCCCAGCATTTT. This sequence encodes CSATAGYDNQPQHF.

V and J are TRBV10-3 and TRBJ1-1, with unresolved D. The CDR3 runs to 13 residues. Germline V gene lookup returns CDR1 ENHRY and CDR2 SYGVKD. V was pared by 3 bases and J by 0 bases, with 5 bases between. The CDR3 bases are TGTGCCATCAGTGAAGCCGTGAACACTGAAGCTTTCTTT. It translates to CAISEAVNTEAFF.

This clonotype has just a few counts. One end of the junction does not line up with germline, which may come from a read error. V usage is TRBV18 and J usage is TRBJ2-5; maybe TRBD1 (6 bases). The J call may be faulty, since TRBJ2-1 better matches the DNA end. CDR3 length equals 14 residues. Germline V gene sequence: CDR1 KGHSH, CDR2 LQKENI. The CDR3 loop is CVSSPRGVGNEQFF. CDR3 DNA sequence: TGTGTCAGCTCCCCCAGGGGTGTTGGCAATGAGCAGTTCTTC.

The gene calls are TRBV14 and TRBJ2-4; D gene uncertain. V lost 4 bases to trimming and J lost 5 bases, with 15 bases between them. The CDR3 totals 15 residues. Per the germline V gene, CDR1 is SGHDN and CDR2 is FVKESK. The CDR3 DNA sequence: TGTGCCAGCAGCCTAAACGGACCCTTACAAAACATTCAGTACTTC. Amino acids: CASSLNGPLQNIQYF.

CDR3 residues: CASSARTGRNEAFF. CDR3 in DNA: TGTGCCAGCAGCGCGAGGACGGGACGGAACGAAGCTTTCTTT. This chain joins TRBV2 and TRBJ1-1; perhaps TRBD1 as D (5 bases). Germline CDR1 and CDR2: SNHLY and FYNNEI. Trimming took 6 bases from V and 8 from J, leaving 19 bases between them. The CDR3 contains 14 residues.

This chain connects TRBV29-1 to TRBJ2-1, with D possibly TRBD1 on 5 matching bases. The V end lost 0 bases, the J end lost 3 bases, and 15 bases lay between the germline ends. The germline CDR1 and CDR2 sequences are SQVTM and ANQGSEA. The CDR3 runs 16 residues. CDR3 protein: CSVEDPTRQYYNEQFF. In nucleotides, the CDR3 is TGCAGCGTTGAAGACCCTACCCGACAGTACTACAATGAGCAGTTCTTC.

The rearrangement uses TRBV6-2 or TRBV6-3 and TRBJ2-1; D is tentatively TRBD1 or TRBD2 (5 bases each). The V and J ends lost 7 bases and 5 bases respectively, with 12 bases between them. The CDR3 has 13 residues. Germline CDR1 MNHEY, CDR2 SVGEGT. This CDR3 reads CASTETGHNEQFF. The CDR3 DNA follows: TGTGCCAGCACCGAAACGGGGCACAATGAGCAGTTCTTC.

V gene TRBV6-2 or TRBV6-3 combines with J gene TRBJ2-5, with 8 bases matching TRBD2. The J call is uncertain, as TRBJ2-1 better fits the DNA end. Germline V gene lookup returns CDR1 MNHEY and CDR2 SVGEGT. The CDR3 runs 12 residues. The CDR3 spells CASSRTSTAQFF. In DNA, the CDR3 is TGTGCCAGCAGCCGGACTAGCACAGCCCAGTTCTTC.

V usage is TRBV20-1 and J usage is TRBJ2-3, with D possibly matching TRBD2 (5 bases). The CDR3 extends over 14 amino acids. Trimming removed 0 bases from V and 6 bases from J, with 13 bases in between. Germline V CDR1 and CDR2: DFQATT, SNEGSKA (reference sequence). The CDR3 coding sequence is TGCAGTGCTAGAGATTTTCGGGGTGCGGATACGCAGTATTTT. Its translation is CSARDFRGADTQYF.

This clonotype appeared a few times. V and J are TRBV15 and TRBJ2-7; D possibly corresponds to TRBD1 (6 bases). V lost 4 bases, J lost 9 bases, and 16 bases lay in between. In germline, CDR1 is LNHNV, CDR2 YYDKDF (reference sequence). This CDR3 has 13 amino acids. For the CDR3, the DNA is TGTGCCACCAGCAAAGGACAGTCCTTCGGGCAGTACTTC. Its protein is CATSKGQSFGQYF.

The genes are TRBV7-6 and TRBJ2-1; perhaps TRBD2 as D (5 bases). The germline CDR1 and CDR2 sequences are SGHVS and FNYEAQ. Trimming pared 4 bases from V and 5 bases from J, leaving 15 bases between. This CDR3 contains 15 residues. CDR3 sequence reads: CASSSPSSGHNEQFF. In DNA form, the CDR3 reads TGTGCCAGCAGCTCACCGTCGAGCGGTCACAATGAGCAGTTCTTC.

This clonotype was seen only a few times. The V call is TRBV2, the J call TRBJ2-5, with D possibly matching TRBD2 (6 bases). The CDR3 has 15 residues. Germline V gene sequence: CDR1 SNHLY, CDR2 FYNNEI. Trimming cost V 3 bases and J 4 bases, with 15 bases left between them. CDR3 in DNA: TGTGCCAGCAGTGATTCGGGCAGGAGGGCAGAGACCCAGTACTTC. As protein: CASSDSGRRAETQYF.

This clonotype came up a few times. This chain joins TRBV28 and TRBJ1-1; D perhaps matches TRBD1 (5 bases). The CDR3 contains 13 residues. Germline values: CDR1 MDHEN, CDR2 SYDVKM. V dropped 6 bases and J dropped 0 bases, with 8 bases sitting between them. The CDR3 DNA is TGTGCCAGCAGATACAGGATGAACACTGAAGCTTTCTTT. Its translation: CASRYRMNTEAFF.